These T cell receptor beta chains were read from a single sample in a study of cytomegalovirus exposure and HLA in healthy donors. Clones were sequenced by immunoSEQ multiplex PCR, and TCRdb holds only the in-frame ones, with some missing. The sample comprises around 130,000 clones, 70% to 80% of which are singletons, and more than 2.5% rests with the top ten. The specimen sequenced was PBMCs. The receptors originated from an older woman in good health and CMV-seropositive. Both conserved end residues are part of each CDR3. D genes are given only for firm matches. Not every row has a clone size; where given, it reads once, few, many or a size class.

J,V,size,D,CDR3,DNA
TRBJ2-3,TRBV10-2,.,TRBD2,CASLDGRGSTDTQYF,TGCGCCAGCCTCGACGGGCGGGGGAGCACAGATACGCAGTATTTT
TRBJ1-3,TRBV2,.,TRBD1,CARGQGHSGNTIYF,TGTGCCAGGGGACAGGGCCACTCTGGAAACACCATATATTTT
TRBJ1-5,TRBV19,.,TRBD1,CASSSQSDRGLNQPQHF,TGTGCCAGTAGTTCACAAAGCGACAGGGGACTAAATCAGCCCCAGCATTTT
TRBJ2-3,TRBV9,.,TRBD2,CASSVDPGGGSDTQYF,TGTGCCAGCAGCGTAGATCCGGGCGGGGGGTCAGATACGCAGTATTTT
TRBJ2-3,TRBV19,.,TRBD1,CASSRGTGGATDTQYF,TGTGCCAGTAGTAGGGGGACAGGGGGCGCGACAGATACGCAGTATTTT
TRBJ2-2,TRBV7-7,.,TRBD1,CASRPGTGGSGELFF,TGTGCCAGCAGGCCCGGGACAGGGGGTTCCGGGGAGCTGTTTTTT
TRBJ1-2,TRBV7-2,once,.,CASSPDGGRGNYGYTF,TGTGCCAGCAGCCCGGACGGGGGGCGGGGTAACTATGGCTACACCTTC
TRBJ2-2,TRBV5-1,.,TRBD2,CASSPWTSGSTGELFF,TGCGCCAGCAGCCCGTGGACTAGCGGGAGCACCGGGGAGCTGTTTTTT
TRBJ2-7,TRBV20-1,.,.,CSAGTGYEQYF,TGCAGTGCAGGCACGGGCTACGAGCAGTACTTC
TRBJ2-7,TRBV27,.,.,CASSLWASQYEQYF,TGTGCCAGCAGTTTATGGGCTAGCCAGTACGAGCAGTACTTC
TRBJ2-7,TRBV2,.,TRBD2,CATSPTSGGGEQYF,TGTGCCACCTCCCCAACTAGCGGGGGGGGCGAGCAGTACTTC
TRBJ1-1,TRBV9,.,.,CASSPGEVGTEAFF,TGTGCCAGCAGCCCTGGGGAGGTGGGCACTGAAGCTTTCTTT
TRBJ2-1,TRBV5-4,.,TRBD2,CASSQGTSGYNEQFF,TGTGCCAGCAGCCAGGGGACTAGCGGGTACAATGAGCAGTTCTTC
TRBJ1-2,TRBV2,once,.,CASSEVQITNYGYTF,TGTGCCAGCAGTGAAGTACAAATTACTAACTATGGCTACACCTTC
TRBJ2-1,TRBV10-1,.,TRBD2,CASSPSGGEQFF,TGCGCCAGCAGTCCTAGCGGGGGTGAGCAGTTCTTC
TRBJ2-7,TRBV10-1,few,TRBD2,CASSELAGGPLEQYF,TGCGCCAGCAGTGAACTAGCGGGGGGGCCCCTCGAGCAGTACTTC
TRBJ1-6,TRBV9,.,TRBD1,CASSPRQGADSPLHF,TGTGCCAGCAGCCCCCGACAGGGTGCGGATTCACCCCTCCACTTT
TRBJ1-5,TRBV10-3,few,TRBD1,CAISAKGQSNQPQHF,TGTGCCATATCCGCGAAGGGACAGAGCAATCAGCCCCAGCATTTT
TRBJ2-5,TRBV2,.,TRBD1,CASMSGGQGVGETQYF,TGTGCCAGCATGTCGGGGGGACAGGGGGTAGGAGAGACCCAGTACTTC
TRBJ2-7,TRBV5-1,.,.,CASSLGGDQFQYF,TGCGCCAGCAGCTTGGGGGGGGACCAGTTTCAGTACTTC
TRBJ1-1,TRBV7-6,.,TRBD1,CASSPRDSMNTEAFF,TGTGCCAGCAGCCCGCGGGACAGCATGAACACTGAAGCTTTCTTT
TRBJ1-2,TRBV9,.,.,CASSVGGEPYGYTF,TGTGCCAGCAGCGTAGGGGGGGAACCCTATGGCTACACCTTC
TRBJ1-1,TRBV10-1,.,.,CASSESGGTEAFF,TGCGCCAGCAGTGAGTCTGGGGGGACTGAAGCTTTCTTT
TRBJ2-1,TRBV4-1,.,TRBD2,CASSRSGLAGDYNEQFF,TGCGCCAGCAGCCGATCGGGACTAGCGGGTGACTACAATGAGCAGTTCTTC
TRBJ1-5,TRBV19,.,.,CASKEQGYQPQHF,TGTGCCAGTAAAGAGCAGGGTTATCAGCCCCAGCATTTT
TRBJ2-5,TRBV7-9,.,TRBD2,CASSPDPLAATETQYF,TGTGCCAGCAGCCCTGACCCCCTAGCGGCAACAGAGACCCAGTACTTC
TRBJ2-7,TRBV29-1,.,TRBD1,CSVGQGARYEQYF,TGCAGCGTTGGGCAGGGGGCGAGGTACGAGCAGTACTTC
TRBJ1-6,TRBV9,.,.,CASSVAGGASYNSPLHF,TGTGCCAGCAGCGTAGCCGGGGGGGCCTCCTATAATTCACCCCTCCACTTT
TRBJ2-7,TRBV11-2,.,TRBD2,CASSLATSGGKKQYF,TGTGCCAGCAGCTTAGCGACTAGCGGGGGGAAAAAGCAGTACTTC